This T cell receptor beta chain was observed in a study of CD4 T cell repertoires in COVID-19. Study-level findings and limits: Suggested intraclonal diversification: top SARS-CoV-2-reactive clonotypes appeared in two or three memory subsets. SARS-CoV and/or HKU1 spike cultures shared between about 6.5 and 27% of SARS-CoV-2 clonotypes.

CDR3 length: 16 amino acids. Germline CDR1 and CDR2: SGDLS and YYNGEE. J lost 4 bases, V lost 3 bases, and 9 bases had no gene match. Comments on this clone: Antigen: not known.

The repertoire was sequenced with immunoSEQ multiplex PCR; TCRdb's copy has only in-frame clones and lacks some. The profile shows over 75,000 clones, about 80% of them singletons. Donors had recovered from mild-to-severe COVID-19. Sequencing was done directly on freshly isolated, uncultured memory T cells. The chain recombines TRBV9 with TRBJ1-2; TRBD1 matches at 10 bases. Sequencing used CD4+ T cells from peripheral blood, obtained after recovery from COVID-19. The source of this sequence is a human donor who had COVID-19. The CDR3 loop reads CASSGGTGERGYGYTF. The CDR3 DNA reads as TGTGCCAGCAGCGGCGGGACAGGGGAACGCGGCTATGGCTACACCTTC.